Detailed here is one T cell receptor (beta chain). The antigen is not known. This sample was taken from a study of cytotoxic CD8 clonotypes in ibrutinib-treated CLL. Clones were sequenced by immunoSEQ multiplex PCR, and TCRdb holds only the in-frame ones, with some missing. Counted here are roughly 220,000 clones, around 75% occurring once; the ten biggest clones make up 5.5% to 7%. The CDR3 has 14 residues. The germline CDR1 and CDR2 sequences are SNHLY and FYNNEI. Unmatched junction bases numbered 7, after V lost 4 bases and J lost 5 bases. General observations from the study: Public clonotypes were rare and shrank or held steady on treatment. Progressing patients had sampling times that differed from those of sustained-remission patients. In comparison with age-matched healthy donors, baseline clonality was higher and tracked circulating CD8+ T-cell counts. Before falling back toward baseline at progression, clonality had risen at the time of ibrutinib response.

The sample here was PBMCs, taken after 12 months of ibrutinib treatment. The rearrangement links TRBV2 to TRBJ2-7; TRBD2 aligns across 8 bases. The clonotype originates from a human donor with chronic lymphocytic leukemia. CDR3 in DNA: TGTGCCAGCAGTGGAGCGGGAGTAAGCCACGAGCAGTACTTC. Its protein is CASSGAGVSHEQYF.